Listed here are 10 T cell receptor beta chains from one sample, sequenced in a study of blood T cell repertoires in COVID-19. This table comes from immunoSEQ multiplex PCR, and its TCRdb copy is limited to in-frame clones, with some not included. The table shows approximately 340,000 clones, with approximately 90% occurring only once. Material: peripheral blood. These receptors were obtained from a man aged 25-45 years with COVID-19, enrolled during active disease.

This chain connects TRBV11-2 to TRBJ2-5; 9 nucleotides align to TRBD2. The CDR3 has 14 amino acids. Germline V gene lookup returns CDR1 SGHAT and CDR2 FQNNGV. The V and J ends lost 7 bases and 4 bases, in that order; junction bases with no gene match: 7. DNA of the CDR3: TGTGCCAGCACCCATAGCGGGAGAGGAGAGACCCAGTACTTC. Its translation is CASTHSGRGETQYF.

J is TRBJ2-5 and V is TRBV6-1; 9 nucleotides align to TRBD1. CDR1 and CDR2 from the germline V gene are MNHNS and SASEGT. The CDR3 has 14 amino acids. V dropped 7 bases and J dropped 7; count of bases not matched to a gene: 10. This chain's CDR3 is CASTLTGGLGTQYF. The CDR3 nucleotides read TGTGCCAGCACCCTGACAGGGGGGTTAGGGACCCAGTACTTC.

V is TRBV6-1 and J is TRBJ1-3, with D maybe TRBD1 (6 bases). CDR3 length equals 15 residues. Trimming removed 2 bases at V and 8 bases at J, with 16 bases between. Per germline, CDR1 MNHNS and CDR2 SASEGT. Here the CDR3 DNA reads TGTGCCAGCAGTGAAATAAGGGGGGGTAAGGACACCATATATTTT. This sequence encodes CASSEIRGGKDTIYF.

The rearrangement joins TRBV4-2 to TRBJ1-2; tentatively, D is TRBD1 (5 bases). Between the trimmed V and J ends, which lost 4 bases and 6 bases, there was a span of 24 bases. Germline values: CDR1 LGHNA, CDR2 YNFKEQ. The CDR3 runs 17 residues. The CDR3 protein is CASSPPSIGAGENGYTF. DNA for the CDR3: TGTGCCAGCAGCCCTCCCTCAATAGGGGCCGGAGAGAATGGCTACACCTTC.

The chain employs TRBV6-1 and TRBJ1-2; D might be TRBD1 (5 bases). The germline V gene has CDR1 MNHNS and CDR2 SASEGT. The CDR3 sequence is 16 residues long. Between the trimmed V and J ends, which lost 1 base and 4 bases, there was a span of 16 bases. CDR3 nucleotides: TGTGCCAGCAGTGAAGATGCCGGCAGGGCAGGCTATGGCTACACCTTC. Amino acid sequence: CASSEDAGRAGYGYTF.

This chain joins TRBV29-1 and TRBJ1-2; 8 positions match TRBD1. Trimming cost V 1 base and J 4 bases; bases outside gene matches: 11. Germline V gene data show CDR1 as SQVTM and CDR2 as ANQGSEA. The CDR3 is made up of 16 amino acids. Written as DNA, the CDR3 is TGCAGCGTTGAAGTTAGGACAGGGTCGTTCTCCTATGGCTACACCTTC. This encodes CSVEVRTGSFSYGYTF.

V is TRBV3-1 (or the pseudogene TRBV3-2) and J is TRBJ2-1, with TRBD1 identical over 7 bases. The CDR3 consists of 15 residues. J lost 4 bases, V lost 4 bases, and 7 bases had no gene match. Germline CDR1 is LGHDT and CDR2 is YNNKEL (reference sequence). Here the CDR3 reads CASSPSLTGYNEQFF. CDR3 nucleotides: TGTGCCAGCAGCCCATCCCTGACAGGGTACAATGAGCAGTTCTTC.

This clone was recorded only once. V is TRBV6-6 and J is TRBJ1-2; unclear D gene. This CDR3 contains 14 residues. Trimming left V 6 bases short and J 2 bases short, with 13 bases between. Germline assignment: CDR1 MNHNY and CDR2 SVGAGI (reference sequence). Written as DNA, the CDR3 is TGTGCCAGCAGCCGACGAGGTTGGAACTATGGCTACACCTTC. This codes for CASSRRGWNYGYTF.

This clone was seen only a few times. The gene calls are TRBV6-2 or TRBV6-3 and TRBJ2-5; D is unclear. Germline-derived CDR1 and CDR2 are MNHEY and SVGEGT. V lost 0 bases and J 3 bases, leaving 5 bases between the germline ends. The CDR3 runs to 13 residues. CDR3 DNA: TGTGCCAGCAGTTACTCAGTAGAAGAGACCCAGTACTTC. Translated, it gives CASSYSVEETQYF.

The V call is TRBV18, the J call TRBJ2-7; D may be TRBD1 (5 bases). Trimming left V 0 bases short and J 2 bases short, with 11 bases between. Germline assignment: CDR1 KGHSH and CDR2 LQKENI. The CDR3 loop spans 15 amino acids. The CDR3 DNA reads TGTGCCAGCTCACCACCCCCAGGGCTCCCCTACGAGCAGTACTTC. Translating it yields CASSPPPGLPYEQYF. The whole variable domain, filled in from reference TRBV18 and TRBJ2-7, reads NAGVMQNPRHLVRRRGQEARLRCSPMKGHSHVYWYRQLPEEGLKFMVYLQKENIIDESGMPKERFSAEFPKEGPSILRIQQVVRGDSAAYFCASSPPPGLPYEQYFGPGTRLTVT.